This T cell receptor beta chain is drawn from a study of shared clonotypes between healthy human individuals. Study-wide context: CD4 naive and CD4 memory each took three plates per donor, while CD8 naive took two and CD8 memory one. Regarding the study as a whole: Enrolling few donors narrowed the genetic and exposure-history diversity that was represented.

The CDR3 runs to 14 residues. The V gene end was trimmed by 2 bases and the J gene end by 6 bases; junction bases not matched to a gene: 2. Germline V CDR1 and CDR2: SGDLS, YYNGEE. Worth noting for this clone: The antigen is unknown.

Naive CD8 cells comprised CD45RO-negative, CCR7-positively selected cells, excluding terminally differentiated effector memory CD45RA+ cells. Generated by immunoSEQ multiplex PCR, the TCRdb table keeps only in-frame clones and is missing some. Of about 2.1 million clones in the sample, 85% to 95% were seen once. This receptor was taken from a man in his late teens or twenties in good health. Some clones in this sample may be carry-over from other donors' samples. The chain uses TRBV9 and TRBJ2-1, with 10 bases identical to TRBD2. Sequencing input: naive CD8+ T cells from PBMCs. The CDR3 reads CASSVTSGTNEQFF. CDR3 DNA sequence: TGTGCCAGCAGCGTTACTAGCGGGACCAATGAGCAGTTCTTC.